Presented here are 7 T cell receptor beta chains from one specimen sequenced in a study of blood T cell repertoires in COVID-19. Clones were sequenced by immunoSEQ multiplex PCR, and TCRdb holds only the in-frame ones, with some missing. Of under 250,000 clones listed, about four fifths are singletons. Sequencing input: peripheral blood. The origin of the receptors is a man aged 45-60 years with active or convalescent COVID-19.

This chain links TRBV5-6 with TRBJ1-2, with 7 bases lining up with TRBD1. Germline V gives CDR1 SGHDT, CDR2 YYEEEE. J lost 13 bases, V lost 0 bases, and 12 bases had no gene match. The CDR3 is made up of 14 amino acids. CDR3 region: CASSLGSPGQIFTF. In DNA form, the CDR3 reads TGTGCCAGCAGCTTGGGGTCACCGGGACAGATATTCACCTTC.

The chain couples TRBV5-6 to TRBJ2-3; 11 bases align to TRBD2. V trimming: 2 bases; J trimming: 8 bases; junction bases outside the gene matches: 7. This CDR3 region has 15 residues. Per the germline V gene, CDR1 is SGHDT and CDR2 is YYEEEE. The CDR3 DNA reads TGTGCCAGCAGCTTAATAGCGGGGGGGCAGGGTACGCAGTATTTT. This translates into CASSLIAGGQGTQYF.

The count of this clone is one. This chain links TRBV5-4 with TRBJ1-2; weak D call: TRBD1 (5 bases). The CDR3 is 12 amino acids. The V end lost 0 bases, the J end lost 8 bases, and 8 bases lay between the germline ends. The germline V gene encodes CDR1 SGHNT and CDR2 YYREEE (reference sequence). CDR3 in DNA: TGTGCCAGCAGCTTGGGGGGCGTGGGCTACACCTTC. Translation: CASSLGGVGYTF.

This clone turned up a few times. This chain joins TRBV5-1 and TRBJ2-2; D perhaps matches TRBD1 (5 bases). Germline loops: CDR1 SGHRS, CDR2 YFSETQ. Trimming shortened V by 2 bases and J by 0 bases, and 11 bases separated the two germline ends. This CDR3 is built from 16 residues. The CDR3 DNA sequence: TGCGCCAGCAGCTTTACAGGAATCGCGAACACCGGGGAGCTGTTTTTT. As protein: CASSFTGIANTGELFF. Full variable domain (outside the CDR3, taken from reference TRBV5-1 and TRBJ2-2): KAGVTQTPRYLIKTRGQQVTLSCSPISGHRSVSWYQQTPGQGLQFLFEYFSETQRNKGNFPGRFSGRQFSNSRSEMNVSTLELGDSALYLCASSFTGIANTGELFFGEGSRLTVL.

The rearrangement joins TRBV7-7 to TRBJ2-1; D is uncertain. The ends were cut back, 1 base at V and 3 bases at J, with 7 bases in the middle. Germline V gene data show CDR1 as SSHAT and CDR2 as FNYEAQ (reference sequence). CDR3 length: 14 residues. In DNA, the CDR3 is TGTGCCAGCAGCTTAGGGGCCAACTACAATGAGCAGTTCTTC. It translates to CASSLGANYNEQFF.

The CDR3 nucleotides are TGTGCCAGCAGCCCTTGGGACAGCCCTAATGAAAAACTGTTTTTT. Translating it yields CASSPWDSPNEKLFF. V gene TRBV14 combines with J gene TRBJ1-4, with TRBD1 matching over 7 bases. This CDR3 is built from 15 residues. The germline V gene has CDR1 SGHDN and CDR2 FVKESK. The V segment lost 4 bases and the J segment 3 bases; nucleotides outside the gene matches: 5.

This chain links TRBV18 with TRBJ1-2; D possibly corresponds to TRBD1 (5 bases). Germline V gene sequence: CDR1 KGHSH, CDR2 LQKENI. Deletions cut 2 bases from V and 3 bases from J, with 7 bases between. The CDR3 consists of 13 residues. CDR3 DNA sequence: TGTGCCAGCTCACCATCGGGGGACTATGGCTACACCTTC. Its protein is CASSPSGDYGYTF. Variable domain in full (rest from reference TRBV18 and TRBJ1-2): NAGVMQNPRHLVRRRGQEARLRCSPMKGHSHVYWYRQLPEEGLKFMVYLQKENIIDESGMPKERFSAEFPKEGPSILRIQQVVRGDSAAYFCASSPSGDYGYTFGSGTRLTVV.